Presented here are 11 T cell receptor beta chains from one specimen sequenced in a study of PD-L1 blockade in urothelial cancer. TCRdb's table, derived via immunoSEQ multiplex PCR, lists solely in-frame clones and lacks some. The data show some 89,000 clones, roughly 84% seen once. Time point given: pretreatment peripheral blood. The sequencing used PBMCs, collected around atezolizumab (anti-PD-L1) treatment. Source of these receptors: a man in his sixties with urothelial cancer.

J is TRBJ1-1 and V is TRBV6-1; D unclear. CDR1 and CDR2 (germline): MNHNS, SASEGT. The CDR3 runs to 13 residues. V gave up 6 bases and J gave up 0 bases, with 8 bases separating them. The CDR3 coding sequence is TGTGCCAGCAGCCCGACTGTGAACACTGAAGCTTTCTTT. Encoded protein: CASSPTVNTEAFF.

The chain couples TRBV9 to TRBJ2-1; perhaps TRBD2 as D (5 bases). This CDR3 contains 15 residues. Trimming removed 4 bases at V and 0 bases at J, with 11 bases between. The germline gives CDR1 SGDLS, CDR2 YYNGEE. CDR3 region: CASSLSRGSYNEQFF. CDR3 nucleotide sequence: TGTGCCAGCAGCCTCTCTCGGGGCTCCTACAATGAGCAGTTCTTC. The full variable domain, with the rest looked up from reference TRBV9 and TRBJ2-1, is DSGVTQTPKHLITATGQRVTLRCSPRSGDLSVYWYQQSLDQGLQFLIQYYNGEERAKGNILERFSAQQFPDLHSELNLSSLELGDSALYFCASSLSRGSYNEQFFGPGTRLTVL.

The V gene is TRBV21-1, the J gene TRBJ1-3. TRBV21-1 is described as a pseudogene. CDR3 length: 16 amino acids. CDR3 sequence (DNA): TGTGCCAGCAGCAAAGAACGGGGAGCCTCTGGAAACACCATATATTTT. As protein: CASSKERGASGNTIYF.

J is TRBJ1-6 and V is TRBV5-4, with TRBD1 identical over 12 bases. Germline CDR1 reads SGHNT; CDR2 reads YYREEE (reference sequence). The ends lost 4 bases at V and 7 bases at J; junction bases unmatched: 6. The CDR3 is 16 amino acids. CDR3 amino acids: CASSLSGTGGNSPLHF. CDR3 coding DNA: TGTGCCAGCAGCCTCTCCGGGACAGGGGGCAATTCACCCCTCCACTTT.

V gene TRBV7-9 combines with J gene TRBJ1-6, with 9 positions matching TRBD1. With V trimmed by 5 bases and J by 9 bases, 8 bases remained unmatched. Germline CDR1 reads SEHNR; CDR2 reads FQNEAQ (reference sequence). There are 15 residues in the CDR3. The CDR3 sequence: CASSVTGGGGSPLHF. CDR3 coding DNA: TGTGCCAGCAGCGTCACAGGGGGCGGTGGTTCACCCCTCCACTTT.

The rearrangement joins TRBV5-4 to TRBJ2-1, with TRBD1 matching over 10 bases. Trimming cost V 0 bases and J 6 bases; bases outside gene matches: 3. The CDR3 spans 15 residues. CDR1 is SGHNT, CDR2 YYREEE, per germline (reference sequence). The CDR3: CASSLAGQGSNEQFF. In DNA form, the CDR3 reads TGTGCCAGCAGCTTGGCGGGACAGGGGAGCAATGAGCAGTTCTTC.

V and J are TRBV9 and TRBJ1-1, with D possibly TRBD1 on 6 matching bases. The CDR3 length is 16 residues. Germline values: CDR1 SGDLS, CDR2 YYNGEE. Trimming removed 0 bases at V and 0 bases at J, with 12 bases between. CDR3 in amino acids: CASSVAGRGVNTEAFF. The CDR3 nucleotides are TGTGCCAGCAGCGTAGCGGGGAGGGGGGTGAACACTGAAGCTTTCTTT. The full variable domain, in which reference TRBV9 and TRBJ1-1 provide the parts outside the CDR3, is DSGVTQTPKHLITATGQRVTLRCSPRSGDLSVYWYQQSLDQGLQFLIQYYNGEERAKGNILERFSAQQFPDLHSELNLSSLELGDSALYFCASSVAGRGVNTEAFFGQGTRLTVV.

This clone has just a few counts. The V and J genes are TRBV28 and TRBJ2-1, with 12 nucleotides matching TRBD2. J lost 7 bases, V lost 3 bases, and 4 bases had no gene match. Germline V lookup: CDR1 MDHEN, CDR2 SYDVKM. CDR3 length: 15 residues. The CDR3: CASSFLTSGRNEQFF. DNA of the CDR3: TGTGCCAGCAGTTTCCTGACTAGCGGGAGAAATGAGCAGTTCTTC.

The chain carries TRBV18 and TRBJ2-1, with 13 bases that match TRBD2. Trimming removed 3 bases from V and 3 bases from J; junction bases left unmatched: 5. The CDR3 extends over 17 amino acids. Looked up from germline, CDR1 is KGHSH and CDR2 is LQKENI. The CDR3 sequence: CASSPGLAGPGYNEQFF. The CDR3 DNA reads as TGTGCCAGCTCACCGGGACTAGCGGGGCCGGGCTACAATGAGCAGTTCTTC.

The chain joins TRBV27 to TRBJ1-5; D is perhaps TRBD1 (5 bases). The V and J ends lost 5 bases and 11 bases respectively, with 13 bases between them. This CDR3 region has 12 residues. Germline CDR1 is MNHEY and CDR2 is SMNVEV (reference sequence). The CDR3, as DNA: TGTGCCAGCAGTAACCAGGGTGGAGCCCAGCATTTT. It specifies CASSNQGGAQHF.

The rearrangement joins TRBV27 to TRBJ2-5; 8 bases are a match to TRBD2. Trimming at V came to 1 base and at J to 6 bases, leaving 7 bases not matched to a gene. The CDR3 runs 15 residues. CDR1 MNHEY and CDR2 SMNVEV come from the germline V gene (reference sequence). The CDR3 sequence: CASSLFLAGGQTQYF. CDR3 bases: TGTGCCAGCAGTTTATTTTTGGCGGGGGGTCAGACCCAGTACTTC.